The 30 T cell receptor beta chains given below trace back to one sample, sequenced in a study of immune evolution from preneoplasia to lung adenocarcinoma. TCRdb keeps only in-frame clones here, not all; method: immunoSEQ multiplex PCR. The sample holds 15,000 to 20,000 clones; 65% to 90% are singletons and the top ten take approximately 2.8%. Sequenced input: FFPE invasive lung adenocarcinoma tissue. The receptors were gathered from a person between 65 and 80 years old with invasive lung adenocarcinoma.

This clone was seen more than once but under ten times. At one boundary the junction diverges from the germline segment, which might be a read error. The chain carries TRBV18 and TRBJ2-7; a possible D gene is TRBD2 (6 bases). The V gene's germline CDR1 is KGHSH and CDR2 LQKENI. The CDR3 length is 16 residues. The CDR3 reads CASSLRSSGFSDEQYF. The CDR3 coding sequence is TGTGCCAGCTCACTTCGGAGTAGCGGCTTCTCCGACGAGCAGTACTTC.

The rearrangement links TRBV15 to TRBJ2-2; D is possibly TRBD1 (5 bases). Per the germline V gene, CDR1 is LNHNV and CDR2 is YYDKDF (reference sequence). The ends were cut back, 0 bases at V and 5 bases at J, with 10 bases in the middle. This CDR3 has 15 amino acids. The CDR3 bases are TGTGCCACCAGCAGAGATGTGGACATTACCGGGGAGCTGTTTTTT. Its translation: CATSRDVDITGELFF.

V gene TRBV6-5 combines with J gene TRBJ2-4; D is perhaps TRBD1 or TRBD2 (5 bases each). CDR1 is MNHEY, CDR2 SVGAGI, per germline. The germline V and J ends were trimmed by 5 bases and 15 bases, with 14 bases remaining between them. The CDR3 has 11 amino acids. The CDR3 reads CASSRDGRVYF. CDR3 bases: TGTGCCAGCAGTCGGGACGGCAGGGTGTACTTC.

The chain carries TRBV11-2 and TRBJ2-7; 7 bases align to TRBD1. The CDR3 runs 15 residues. From germline, CDR1 is SGHAT and CDR2 FQNNGV. The trim removed 7 bases at V and 3 bases at J, leaving 12 bases unmatched. The CDR3 DNA reads TGTGCCAGCACGGGTGGGTCGACAGGGTTCTACGAGCAGTACTTC. Its protein is CASTGGSTGFYEQYF.

This clone was observed a single time. The junction does not match germline at one end; this may be a read error. Other nucleotide sequences in the sample specify the same CDR3. The gene calls are TRBV2 and TRBJ1-2; D is unresolved. The germline gives CDR1 SNHLY, CDR2 FYNNEI. This CDR3 is 14 amino acids long. This CDR3 is CASSEEVGRRGYTF. CDR3 bases: TGTGCCAGTAGTGAGGAGGTGGGCCGGCGTGGCTACACCTTC.

The chain is built from TRBV7-8 and TRBJ1-1; D is unclear. CDR1 is SGHVS, CDR2 FQNEAQ, per germline. The CDR3 is 14 residues long. V lost 5 bases to trimming and J lost 3 bases, with 13 bases between them. The CDR3 nucleotides are TGTGCCAGCAGCACAGACGGCAGGCACACTGAAGCTTTCTTT. Protein sequence: CASSTDGRHTEAFF.

The J gene is TRBJ2-7, the V gene TRBV19; TRBD2 matches at 7 bases. The CDR3 runs 15 residues. CDR1 and CDR2 from the germline V gene are LNHDA and SQIVND (reference sequence). The V segment lost 1 base and the J segment 3 bases; nucleotides outside the gene matches: 6. Written as DNA, the CDR3 is TGTGCCAGTAGTATAGCCGGACTAGGTATCTACGAGCAGTACTTC. Its protein is CASSIAGLGIYEQYF.

The rearrangement joins TRBV28 to TRBJ2-5; 11 bases map to TRBD2. The CDR3 sequence is 14 residues long. J lost 7 bases, V lost 6 bases, and 7 bases had no gene match. Germline-derived CDR1 and CDR2 are MDHEN and SYDVKM. This CDR3 reads CASRKTSGVGTQYF. The CDR3 coding sequence is TGTGCCAGCAGAAAGACTAGCGGGGTTGGGACCCAGTACTTC.

The gene calls are TRBV5-6 and TRBJ2-7; the D gene is possibly TRBD1 (6 bases). Trimming removed 3 bases at V and 6 bases at J, with 10 bases between. This CDR3 contains 12 residues. CDR1 is SGHDT and CDR2 is YYEEEE in the germline V gene. As DNA, the CDR3 is TGTGCCAGCAGCTACACAGGGCGCGAGCAGTACTTC. As protein: CASSYTGREQYF.

The V gene is TRBV28, the J gene TRBJ2-7, with 9 bases matching TRBD1. In germline, CDR1 is MDHEN, CDR2 SYDVKM. The CDR3 consists of 14 residues. V gave up 6 bases and J gave up 2 bases; unmatched junction bases: 5. CDR3 nucleotide sequence: TGTGCCAGCAGGGCGGGACAGGGTACCTACGAGCAGTACTTC. Its protein is CASRAGQGTYEQYF.

This chain links TRBV11-1 with TRBJ2-1; D tentatively reads TRBD1 or TRBD2 (6 bases each). Germline V lookup: CDR1 SGHAT, CDR2 FQDESV (reference sequence). Trimming shortened V by 5 bases and J by 7 bases, and 12 bases separated the two germline ends. This CDR3 spans 13 amino acids. The CDR3: CASSRTGRNEQFF. The CDR3 nucleotides read TGTGCCAGCAGCCGTACAGGGAGGAATGAGCAGTTCTTC.

The rearrangement links TRBV6-1 to TRBJ2-2, with 10 bases fitting TRBD2. This CDR3 region has 17 residues. Losses at the gene ends were 1 base for V and 4 bases for J; bases not matched to a gene: 6. CDR1 MNHNS and CDR2 SASEGT come from the germline V gene. CDR3 region: CASSEGSGGAGTGELFF. The CDR3 DNA sequence: TGTGCCAGCAGTGAAGGAAGCGGGGGGGCTGGCACCGGGGAGCTGTTTTTT.

V is TRBV7-2 and J is TRBJ1-1; unclear D gene. Germline CDR1 SGHTA, CDR2 FQGNSA. V was cut by 6 bases and J by 4 bases, with 18 bases left in between. This CDR3 has 15 amino acids. The CDR3 DNA sequence: TGTGCCAGCAGTTCTAAGGCTAGCCCGGGCACTGAAGCTTTCTTT. Protein sequence: CASSSKASPGTEAFF.

The V and J genes are TRBV6-1 and TRBJ1-1; D gene ambiguous. The V gene lost 2 bases and the J gene lost 2 bases, with 9 bases spanning the gap. The CDR3 sequence is 14 residues long. From germline, CDR1 is MNHNS and CDR2 SASEGT. The CDR3 is CASSELRGNTEAFF. The CDR3 coding sequence is TGTGCCAGCAGTGAATTGCGGGGTAACACTGAAGCTTTCTTT.

V is TRBV5-1 and J is TRBJ2-1, with TRBD2 identical over 7 bases. This CDR3 spans 14 amino acids. V lost 4 bases to trimming and J lost 5 bases; unmatched junction nucleotides: 6. CDR1 and CDR2 (germline): SGHRS, YFSETQ. This CDR3 reads CASSPGTTDNEQFF. In DNA, the CDR3 is TGCGCCAGCAGCCCTGGGACTACCGACAATGAGCAGTTCTTC.

The chain carries TRBV4-1 and TRBJ1-4; D is unresolved. This CDR3 comprises 16 residues. V was cut by 0 bases and J by 4 bases, with 12 bases left in between. From germline, CDR1 is MGHRA and CDR2 YSYEKL. DNA of the CDR3: TGCGCCAGCAGCCAAGATACCCCCCCCAGTAATGAAAAACTGTTTTTT. This sequence encodes CASSQDTPPSNEKLFF.

The chain uses TRBV27 and TRBJ2-7, with D uncertain. The ends were cut back, 5 bases at V and 9 bases at J, with 14 bases in the middle. The germline V gene has CDR1 MNHEY and CDR2 SMNVEV (reference sequence). This CDR3 region has 12 residues. The CDR3 DNA sequence: TGTGCCAGCAGTCCCCTGAATGGGTGGCAGTACTTC. It encodes CASSPLNGWQYF.

V gene TRBV10-2 combines with J gene TRBJ1-3; maybe TRBD1 (5 bases). Trimming cost V 2 bases and J 4 bases, with 18 bases left between them. The germline CDR1 and CDR2 sequences are WSHSY and SAAADI. This CDR3 contains 17 residues. The CDR3 loop reads CASSEGDFHSAGNTIYF. The CDR3 nucleotides read TGCGCCAGCAGTGAGGGGGACTTCCACTCGGCCGGAAACACCATATATTTT.

This rearrangement joins TRBV7-9 to TRBJ1-1; perhaps TRBD1 as D (6 bases). Germline-derived CDR1 and CDR2 are SEHNR and FQNEAQ (reference sequence). V lost 5 bases and J lost 1, with 11 bases in between. This CDR3 comprises 14 residues. For the CDR3, the DNA is TGTGCCAGCAGCCTATTGGGACAGAACACTGAAGCTTTCTTT. Residues: CASSLLGQNTEAFF.

This sequence joins TRBV28 and TRBJ2-2; possible D gene TRBD1, 7 bases. Trimming removed 6 bases at V and 5 bases at J, with 22 bases between. Germline V gives CDR1 MDHEN, CDR2 SYDVKM. The CDR3 covers 17 residues. As DNA, the CDR3 is TGTGCCAGCAGCCCCTCACACCAGGGGGGAACGACCGGGGAGCTGTTTTTT. It specifies CASSPSHQGGTTGELFF.

The rearrangement links TRBV15 to TRBJ1-5; the D is unclear. The CDR3 consists of 14 residues. CDR1 LNHNV and CDR2 YYDKDF come from the germline V gene (reference sequence). V was cut by 1 base and J by 6 bases, with 10 bases left in between. The CDR3 sequence is CATSRAEMGQPQHF. DNA for the CDR3: TGTGCCACCAGCAGAGCTGAGATGGGTCAGCCCCAGCATTTT.

V is TRBV30 and J is TRBJ2-6; possibly TRBD1 for D (5 bases). Germline-derived CDR1 and CDR2 are GTSNPN and SVGIG (reference sequence). This CDR3 is built from 14 residues. V was clipped by 2 bases and J by 4 bases, with 9 bases between them. CDR3 sequence reads: CAWSQGAGANVLTF. Written as DNA, the CDR3 is TGTGCCTGGAGTCAAGGGGCCGGGGCCAACGTCCTGACTTTC. The full variable domain, completed using reference TRBV30 and TRBJ2-6, is SQTIHQWPATLVQPVGSPLSLECTVEGTSNPNLYWYRQAAGRGLQLLFYSVGIGQISSEVPQNLSASRPQDRQFILSSKKLLLSDSGFYLCAWSQGAGANVLTFGAGSRLTVL.

This clone was seen more than once but under ten times. The chain has TRBV19 and TRBJ1-1; D gene unclear. Trimming took off 7 bases at V and 1 base at J, with 10 bases between the two ends. The germline V gene encodes CDR1 LNHDA and CDR2 SQIVND (reference sequence). The CDR3 consists of 13 residues. CDR3 in amino acids: CASTSTTNTEAFF. DNA of the CDR3: TGTGCCAGTACCTCGACCACGAACACTGAAGCTTTCTTT.

This clone appeared once. The chain links TRBV7-9 to TRBJ2-2; D remains unclear. Germline CDR1 is SEHNR and CDR2 is FQNEAQ (reference sequence). The CDR3 totals 13 residues. Trimming left V 3 bases short and J 4 bases short, with 6 bases between. The DNA of the CDR3 is TGTGCCAGCAGCTTTACAAGCACCGGGGAGCTGTTTTTT. Protein: CASSFTSTGELFF.

The chain joins TRBV11-2 to TRBJ2-1; TRBD2 matches 12 bases. The CDR3 has 15 amino acids. J gave up 7 bases and V 5 bases, and 6 bases lay outside the gene matches. CDR1 is SGHAT and CDR2 is FQNNGV in the germline V gene. The CDR3 DNA is TGTGCCAGCAGCCCAGGACTAGCGGGAAATAATGAGCAGTTCTTC. Translation: CASSPGLAGNNEQFF. Drawing the rest from reference TRBV11-2 and TRBJ2-1, the complete variable domain is EAGVAQSPRYKIIEKRQSVAFWCNPISGHATLYWYQQILGQGPKLLIQFQNNGVVDDSQLPKDRFSAERLKGVDSTLKIQPAKLEDSAVYLCASSPGLAGNNEQFFGPGTRLTVL.

This clone is a singleton in its sample. This chain connects TRBV18 to TRBJ1-5; D gene uncertain. Per germline, CDR1 KGHSH and CDR2 LQKENI. V lost 3 bases to trimming and J lost 3 bases, with 12 bases between them. The CDR3 is made up of 15 amino acids. CDR3 residues: CASSPAAEVNQPQHF. Here the CDR3 DNA reads TGTGCCAGCTCACCGGCGGCAGAAGTCAATCAGCCCCAGCATTTT.

The chain has TRBV28 and TRBJ1-2; 7 bases agree with TRBD1. V shed 5 bases, J shed 1 base, and the junction held 10 bases outside the gene matches. The germline V gene has CDR1 MDHEN and CDR2 SYDVKM. The CDR3 contains 16 residues. CDR3 nucleotides: TGTGCCAGCAGTCCGTCGACAGGGTCGCTTAACTATGGCTACACCTTC. Residues: CASSPSTGSLNYGYTF.

The V and J genes are TRBV5-6 and TRBJ1-5; weak D call: TRBD1 (5 bases). The CDR3 is 13 amino acids. The V end lost 2 bases, the J end lost 7 bases, and 10 bases lay between the germline ends. Germline CDR1 and CDR2: SGHDT and YYEEEE. The CDR3 here is CASSFQGEQPQHF. The CDR3 coding sequence is TGTGCCAGCAGCTTCCAAGGGGAACAGCCCCAGCATTTT.

The chain combines TRBV9 with TRBJ1-2, with 8 bases matching TRBD1. Germline CDR1 SGDLS, CDR2 YYNGEE. The trim removed 2 bases at V and 5 bases at J, leaving 14 bases unmatched. CDR3 length: 17 residues. In nucleotides, the CDR3 is TGTGCCAGCAGCGTCGTTGGCCTGGGACAGGAGAATTATGGCTACACCTTC. It specifies CASSVVGLGQENYGYTF.

This clone was seen only once. The rearrangement joins TRBV5-3 to TRBJ2-1, with 12 bases lining up with TRBD2. TRBV5-3 is an ORF for which the function is uncertain. The CDR3 extends over 19 amino acids. Unmatched junction bases numbered 12, after V lost 4 bases and J lost 1 base. CDR3 loop: CARSPRTSGILYSYNEQFF. Here the CDR3 DNA reads TGTGCCAGAAGCCCCCGGACTAGCGGGATCCTCTATTCCTACAATGAGCAGTTCTTC.